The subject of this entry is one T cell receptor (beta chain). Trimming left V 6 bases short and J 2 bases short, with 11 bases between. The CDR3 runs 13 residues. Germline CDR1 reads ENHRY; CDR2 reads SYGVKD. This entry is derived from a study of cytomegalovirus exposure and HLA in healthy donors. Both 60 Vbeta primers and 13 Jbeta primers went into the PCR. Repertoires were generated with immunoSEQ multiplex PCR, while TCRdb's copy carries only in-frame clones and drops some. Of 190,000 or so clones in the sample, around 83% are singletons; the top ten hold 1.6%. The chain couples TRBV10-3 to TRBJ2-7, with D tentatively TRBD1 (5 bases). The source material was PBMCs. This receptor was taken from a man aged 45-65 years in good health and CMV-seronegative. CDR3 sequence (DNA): TGTGCCATCAGGCGACAGTTTACCTACGAGCAGTACTTC. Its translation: CAIRRQFTYEQYF.